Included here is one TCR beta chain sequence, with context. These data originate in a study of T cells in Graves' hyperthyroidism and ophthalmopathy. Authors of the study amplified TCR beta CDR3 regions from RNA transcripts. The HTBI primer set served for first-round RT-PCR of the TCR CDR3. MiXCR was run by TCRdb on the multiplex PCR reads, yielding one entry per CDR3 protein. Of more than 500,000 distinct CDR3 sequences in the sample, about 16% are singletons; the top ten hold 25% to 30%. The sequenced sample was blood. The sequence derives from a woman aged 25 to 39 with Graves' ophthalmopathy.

The chain's CDR3 is CASSQRLAVTGELFF. CDR3 nucleotide sequence: TGCGCCAGCAGCCAAAGGCTAGCGGTCACCGGGGAGCTGTTTTTT. V and J are TRBV4-3 and TRBJ2-2, with 7 bases matching TRBD2. Trimming removed 2 bases from V and 4 bases from J; junction bases left unmatched: 4. The germline V gene encodes CDR1 LGHNA and CDR2 YSLEER. The CDR3 contains 15 residues.